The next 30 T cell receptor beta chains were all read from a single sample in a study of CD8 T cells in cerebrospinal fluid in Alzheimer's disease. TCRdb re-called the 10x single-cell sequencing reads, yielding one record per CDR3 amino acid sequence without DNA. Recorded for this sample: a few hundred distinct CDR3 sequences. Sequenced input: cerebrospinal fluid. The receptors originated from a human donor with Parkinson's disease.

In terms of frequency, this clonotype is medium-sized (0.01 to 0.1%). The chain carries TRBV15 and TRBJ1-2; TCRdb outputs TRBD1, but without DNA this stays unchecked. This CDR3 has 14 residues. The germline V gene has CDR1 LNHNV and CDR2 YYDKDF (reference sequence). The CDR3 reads CATSRGDPLDGYTF.

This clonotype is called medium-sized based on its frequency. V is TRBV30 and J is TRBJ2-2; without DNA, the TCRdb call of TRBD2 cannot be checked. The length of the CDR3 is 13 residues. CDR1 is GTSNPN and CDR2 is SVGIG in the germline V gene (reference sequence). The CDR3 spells CAWSVGPPGELFF.

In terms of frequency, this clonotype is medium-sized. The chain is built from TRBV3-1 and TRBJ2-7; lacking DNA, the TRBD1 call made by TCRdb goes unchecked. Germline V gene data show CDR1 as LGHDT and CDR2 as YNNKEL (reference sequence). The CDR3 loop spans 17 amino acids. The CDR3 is CASSQDLPGQGRYEQYF.

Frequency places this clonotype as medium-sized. CDR3 sequence: CASSVGFRTFGNTGELFF. The rearrangement uses TRBV6-2 or TRBV6-3 and TRBJ2-2. Germline V gives CDR1 MNHEY, CDR2 SVGEGT. This CDR3 has 18 residues.

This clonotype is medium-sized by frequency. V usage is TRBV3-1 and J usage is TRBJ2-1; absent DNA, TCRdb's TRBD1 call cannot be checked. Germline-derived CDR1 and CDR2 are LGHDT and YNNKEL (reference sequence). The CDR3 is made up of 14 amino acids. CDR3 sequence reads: CASSRGQLDNEQFF.

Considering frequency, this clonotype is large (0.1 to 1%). The CDR3: CASSLGGAPGTDTQYF. The V and J genes are TRBV12-3 or TRBV12-4 and TRBJ2-3; the D call of TRBD1 rests on TCRdb alone, since no DNA is present to check it. This CDR3 has 16 amino acids.

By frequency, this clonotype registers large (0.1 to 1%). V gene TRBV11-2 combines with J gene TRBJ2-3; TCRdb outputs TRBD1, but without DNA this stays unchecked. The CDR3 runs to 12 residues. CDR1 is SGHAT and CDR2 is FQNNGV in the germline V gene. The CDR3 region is CASTVWGDTQYF.

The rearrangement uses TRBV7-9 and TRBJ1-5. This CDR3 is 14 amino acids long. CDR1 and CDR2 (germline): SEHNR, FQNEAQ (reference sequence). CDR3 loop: CASRSDGPNQPQHF.

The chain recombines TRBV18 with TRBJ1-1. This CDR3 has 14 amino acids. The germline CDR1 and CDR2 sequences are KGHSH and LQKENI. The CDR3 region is CASSSRAENTEAFF.

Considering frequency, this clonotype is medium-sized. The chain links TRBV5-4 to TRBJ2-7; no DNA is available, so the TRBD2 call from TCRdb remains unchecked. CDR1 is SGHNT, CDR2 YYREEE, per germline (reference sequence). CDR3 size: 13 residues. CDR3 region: CASSLDGGYEQYF.

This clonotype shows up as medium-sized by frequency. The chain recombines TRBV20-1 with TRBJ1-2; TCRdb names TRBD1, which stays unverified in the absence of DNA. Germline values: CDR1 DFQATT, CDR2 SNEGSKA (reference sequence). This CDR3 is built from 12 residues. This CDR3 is CSASAGHDGYTF.

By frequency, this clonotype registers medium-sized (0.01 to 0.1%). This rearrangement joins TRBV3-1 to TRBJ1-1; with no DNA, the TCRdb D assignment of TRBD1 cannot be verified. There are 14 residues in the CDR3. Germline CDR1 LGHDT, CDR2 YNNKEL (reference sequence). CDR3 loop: CASRTGDSGTEAFF.

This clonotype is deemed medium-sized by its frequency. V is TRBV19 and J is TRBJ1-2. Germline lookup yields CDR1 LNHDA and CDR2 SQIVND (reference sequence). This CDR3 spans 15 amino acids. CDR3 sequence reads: CASSAADRDGYGYTF.

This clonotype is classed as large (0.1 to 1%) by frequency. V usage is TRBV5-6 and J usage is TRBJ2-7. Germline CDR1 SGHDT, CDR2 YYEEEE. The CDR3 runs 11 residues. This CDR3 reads CASSSLYEQYF. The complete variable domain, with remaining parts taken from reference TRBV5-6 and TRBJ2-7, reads DAGVTQSPTHLIKTRGQQVTLRCSPKSGHDTVSWYQQALGQGPQFIFQYYEEEERQRGNFPDRFSGHQFPNYSSELNVNALLLGDSALYLCASSSLYEQYFGPGTRLTVT.

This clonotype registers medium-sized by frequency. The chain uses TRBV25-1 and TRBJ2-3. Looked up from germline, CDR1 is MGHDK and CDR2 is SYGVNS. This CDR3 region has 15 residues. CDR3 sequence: CASSDGVRSTDTQYF. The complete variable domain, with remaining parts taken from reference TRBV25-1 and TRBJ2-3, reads EADIYQTPRYLVIGTGKKITLECSQTMGHDKMYWYQQDPGMELHLIHYSYGVNSTEKGDLSSESTVSRIRTEHFPLTLESARPSHTSQYLCASSDGVRSTDTQYFGPGTRLTVL.

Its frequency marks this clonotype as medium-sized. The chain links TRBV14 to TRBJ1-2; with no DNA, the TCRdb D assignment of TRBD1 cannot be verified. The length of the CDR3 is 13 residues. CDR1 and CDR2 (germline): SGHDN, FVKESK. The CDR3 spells CASSSDRNYGYTF.

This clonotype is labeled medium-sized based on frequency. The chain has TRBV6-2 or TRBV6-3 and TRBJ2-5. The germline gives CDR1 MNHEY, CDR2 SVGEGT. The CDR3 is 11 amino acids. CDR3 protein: CASQYQETQYF.

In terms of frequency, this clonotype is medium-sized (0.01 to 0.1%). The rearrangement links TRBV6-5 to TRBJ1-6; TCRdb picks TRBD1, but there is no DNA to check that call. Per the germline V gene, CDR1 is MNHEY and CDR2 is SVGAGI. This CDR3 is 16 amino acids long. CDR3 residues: CASSYILASRVSPLHF.

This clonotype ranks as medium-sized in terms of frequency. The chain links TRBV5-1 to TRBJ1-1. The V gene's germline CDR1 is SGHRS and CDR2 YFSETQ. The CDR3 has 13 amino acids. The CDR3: CASTGRANTEAFF.

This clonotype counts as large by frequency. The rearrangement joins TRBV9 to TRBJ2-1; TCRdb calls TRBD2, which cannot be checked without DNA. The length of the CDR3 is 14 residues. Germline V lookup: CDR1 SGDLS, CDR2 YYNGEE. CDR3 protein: CASSVLSGGNEQFF.

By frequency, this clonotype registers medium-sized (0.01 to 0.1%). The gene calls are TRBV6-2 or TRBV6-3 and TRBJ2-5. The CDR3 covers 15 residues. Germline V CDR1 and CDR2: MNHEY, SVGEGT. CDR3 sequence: CASSPDLLTQETQYF.

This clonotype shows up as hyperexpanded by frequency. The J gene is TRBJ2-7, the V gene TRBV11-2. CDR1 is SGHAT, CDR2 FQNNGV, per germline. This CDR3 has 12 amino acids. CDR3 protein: CASSFDGYEQYF. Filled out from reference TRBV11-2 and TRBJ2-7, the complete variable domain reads EAGVAQSPRYKIIEKRQSVAFWCNPISGHATLYWYQQILGQGPKLLIQFQNNGVVDDSQLPKDRFSAERLKGVDSTLKIQPAKLEDSAVYLCASSFDGYEQYFGPGTRLTVT.

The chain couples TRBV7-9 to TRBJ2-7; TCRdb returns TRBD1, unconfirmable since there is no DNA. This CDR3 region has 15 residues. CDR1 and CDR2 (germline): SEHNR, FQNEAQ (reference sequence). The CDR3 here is CASSLEAGATYEQYF.

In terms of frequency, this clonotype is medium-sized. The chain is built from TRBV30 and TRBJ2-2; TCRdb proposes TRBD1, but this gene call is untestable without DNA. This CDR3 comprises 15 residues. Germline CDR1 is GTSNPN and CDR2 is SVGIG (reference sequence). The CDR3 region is CAWSPGGDNTGELFF.

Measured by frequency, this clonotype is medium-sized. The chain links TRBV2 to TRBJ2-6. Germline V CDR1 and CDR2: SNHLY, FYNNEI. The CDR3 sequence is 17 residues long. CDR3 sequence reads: CASSDNAASSGANVLTF.

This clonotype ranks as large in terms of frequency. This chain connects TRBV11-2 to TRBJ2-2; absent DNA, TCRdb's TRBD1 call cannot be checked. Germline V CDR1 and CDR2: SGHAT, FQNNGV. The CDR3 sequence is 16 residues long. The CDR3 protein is CASSPRGQGNTGELFF.

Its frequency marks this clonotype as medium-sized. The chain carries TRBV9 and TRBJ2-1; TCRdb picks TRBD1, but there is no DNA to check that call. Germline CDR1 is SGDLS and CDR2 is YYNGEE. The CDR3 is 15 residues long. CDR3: CASSVTGAGNNEQFF.

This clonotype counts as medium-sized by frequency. CDR3 residues: CASSSTGTGGTGYTF. This chain uses TRBV7-8 with TRBJ1-2; there is no DNA to check the TCRdb D call of TRBD1. The CDR3 has 15 amino acids. The germline V gene has CDR1 SGHVS and CDR2 FQNEAQ.

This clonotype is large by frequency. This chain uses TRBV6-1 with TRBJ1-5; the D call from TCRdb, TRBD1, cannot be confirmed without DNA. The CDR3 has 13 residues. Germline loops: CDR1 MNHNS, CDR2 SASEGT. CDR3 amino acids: CASSRDRDQPQHF.

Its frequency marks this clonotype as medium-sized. CDR3 residues: CASSFTGTNNSPLHF. This rearrangement joins TRBV7-8 to TRBJ1-6; TCRdb lists TRBD1, though no DNA is available to test this call. The CDR3 runs 15 residues. CDR1 is SGHVS and CDR2 is FQNEAQ in the germline V gene.